This T cell receptor beta chain was captured in a study of pediatric ulcerative colitis (dated by TCRdb to 2018 to 2020). Background on the whole study: Pancolitis was present in roughly seven ulcerative colitis patients and left-sided colitis in two, and histology consistent with ulcerative colitis was found in all of these patients. By Pediatric Ulcerative Colitis Activity Index, mild disease was classified in two patients, moderate disease in four and acute severe colitis in three. From eight or nine newly diagnosed, treatment-naive pediatric ulcerative colitis patients and a few non-IBD control children, paired blood and rectal samples were collected.

As to this clone: Which antigen it targets is not known. The input lacks base qualities; no much larger clone sits a single base away.

Using the immunoSEQ TRB Survey service, rearranged CDR3 beta regions were amplified from genomic DNA with multiplex V and J primers. Survey-level sequencing depth of up to 500,000 reads per sample was used to keep depth equal across samples. Libraries were purified and pooled, and sequencing was performed on Illumina technology. In the paper's pipeline: immunoSEQ online tools were used for productive clonality, sample overlap, pairwise scatters, CDR3 beta length, V/D/J gene usage and productiveness. Calculated diversity was the number of unique rearrangements divided by total templates times 100; Shannon and Simpson indices were also computed. Z-score normalized data were analyzed by principal component analysis with the R prcomp function and the ggbiplot package. Morisita's index was used to quantify blood-rectal clonal overlap within each subject. Sourced from immuneACCESS, this table was stored by TCRdb with only in-frame sequences that have V and J called. A share of the clones is absent; for the studies checked, an unresolved V gene accounts for under half, and the remainder has no known explanation. The DNA was the basis for D and trimming; V, J and clone size are from that table. The sample data list more than 40,000 clones, and 78% of these were observed just once. The leading ten clones occupy 3% to 4.5% of the sample.

During colonoscopy, one to two pinch biopsies were obtained from the rectum for research. Before the diagnostic colonoscopy, none of the ulcerative colitis patients had been given any immunosuppressive medication. Rectal biopsies were digested with proteinase K before DNA isolation. The Wizard kit (Promega) was used to extract genomic DNA from the blood and intestinal samples. Clipping removes 3 bases from V and 0 bases from J, with 7 as the unmatched junction base count. From the germline V gene, CDR1 is MGHRA and CDR2 is YSYEKL. Including cysteine and phenylalanine, the CDR3 has 16 amino acids. Here the CDR3 DNA is all that survives: 48 bases in frame from base 1. Beyond this particular receptor, the publication reports: Blood-derived T cells may have been included in rectal pinch biopsies, especially in patients with overt colitis. For technical reasons, the blood samples of two patients yielded substantially fewer templates, so those samples were excluded from the blood-rectal overlap analysis. Repertoires were derived from total lymphocyte DNA, so rare subsets such as regulatory T cells may have patterns not reflected. The healthy control group was small, consisting of only four individuals. Rectal repertoire features separated controls, mild-moderate and acute severe colitis patients; acute severe colitis showed reduced rectal diversity due to clonal expansions. Autologous blood-rectal clonal overlap was significantly higher in ulcerative colitis patients than in controls, suggesting increased T cell trafficking to inflamed tissue. A couple of rectal CDR3 clonotypes turned up in every ulcerative colitis patient but in none of the controls.

What was sequenced was gut tissue. The sequence joins TRBV4-1 to TRBJ2-7; 8 bases in between match TRBD2. This receptor was taken from a girl aged 10-17 years with moderate ulcerative colitis. The CDR3 in this case is CASSHDIAGSSYEQYF. The nucleotide sequence reads TGCGCCAGCAGCCATGATATAGCGGGATCCTCCTACGAGCAGTACTTC.